Below, 27 T cell receptor beta chains from the same sample are listed, as sequenced in a study of OX40 agonist ivuxolimab in advanced cancers. Assay: immunoSEQ multiplex PCR; the TCRdb copy retains only in-frame clones and omits some. The sample yields approximately 61,000 clones, 91% seen once. This sample comprised CD4+ or CD8+ T cells sorted from blood, obtained in a trial of the OX40 agonist ivuxolimab. The origin of the receptors is an adult with an advanced solid tumor such as melanoma, head and neck, liver or kidney cancer.

The genes are TRBV6-5 and TRBJ1-2; TRBD1 might be the D (5 bases). CDR3 length equals 14 residues. V lost 6 bases, J lost 3 bases, and 14 bases lay in between. Per germline, CDR1 MNHEY and CDR2 SVGAGI. CDR3 region: CASSPGQVYYGYTF. The CDR3 coding sequence is TGTGCCAGCAGCCCCGGACAAGTTTACTATGGCTACACCTTC.

The chain couples TRBV2 to TRBJ2-1; D may correspond to TRBD1 or TRBD2 (5 bases each). Germline V lookup: CDR1 SNHLY, CDR2 FYNNEI. V dropped 3 bases and J dropped 6 bases, with 12 bases sitting between them. The length of the CDR3 is 14 residues. The CDR3 here is CASSESPGGNEQFF. The CDR3 DNA follows: TGTGCCAGCAGTGAGTCTCCTGGGGGCAATGAGCAGTTCTTC.

The chain couples TRBV4-1 to TRBJ2-3, with 8 nucleotides matching TRBD2. The CDR3 runs to 16 residues. The germline CDR1 and CDR2 sequences are MGHRA and YSYEKL. V dropped 0 bases and J dropped 2; count of bases not matched to a gene: 4. The CDR3 is CASSQEEGLATDTQYF. Here the CDR3 DNA reads TGCGCCAGCAGCCAAGAGGAAGGACTAGCCACAGATACGCAGTATTTT.

The chain joins TRBV11-3 to TRBJ2-7; 9 nucleotides agree with TRBD1. CDR1 is SGHNT and CDR2 is YENEEA in the germline V gene. Trimming removed 5 bases from V and 3 bases from J; junction bases left unmatched: 2. This CDR3 region has 13 residues. CDR3 nucleotides: TGTGCCAGCAGCGCGGGACAGGGCTACGAGCAGTACTTC. It yields the protein CASSAGQGYEQYF.

The chain joins TRBV28 to TRBJ1-1; 7 positions match TRBD1. The CDR3 runs to 13 residues. After removal of 5 bases from V and 7 bases from J, the junction contained 7 bases not matched to a gene. CDR1 is MDHEN, CDR2 SYDVKM, per germline. The CDR3 is CASSERDRHEAFF. The CDR3 nucleotides are TGTGCCAGCAGTGAACGGGACAGACATGAAGCTTTCTTT.

V and J are TRBV7-9 and TRBJ2-7, with D maybe TRBD1 (6 bases). Trimming removed 0 bases from V and 6 bases from J, with 15 bases in between. Germline-derived CDR1 and CDR2 are SEHNR and FQNEAQ (reference sequence). The CDR3 sequence is 15 residues long. The CDR3 coding sequence is TGTGCCAGCAGCTTAGCGGCAGGGGACGTTTCCGAGCAGTACTTC. Translation: CASSLAAGDVSEQYF.

Here the CDR3 DNA reads TGTGCCAGCAGCCTGAACTCGGCTAGCACAGATACGCAGTATTTT. It codes for CASSLNSASTDTQYF. This chain connects TRBV7-9 to TRBJ2-3; D gene uncertain. From germline, CDR1 is SEHNR and CDR2 FQNEAQ (reference sequence). V lost 5 bases and J 0 bases, leaving 12 bases between the germline ends. The length of the CDR3 is 15 residues.

The rearrangement links TRBV27 to TRBJ2-1, with TRBD2 identical over 13 bases. This CDR3 has 17 amino acids. CDR1 is MNHEY and CDR2 is SMNVEV in the germline V gene (reference sequence). V was pared by 0 bases and J by 6 bases, with 5 bases of the junction left unmatched. The CDR3 bases are TGTGCCAGCAGTTTATCGTTCACTAGCGGGGGGGCCAATGAGCAGTTCTTC. It is translated as CASSLSFTSGGANEQFF.

This clone was seen a single time. This sequence joins TRBV5-1 and TRBJ1-2; D ambiguous. This CDR3 comprises 13 residues. V was shortened by 0 bases and J by 7 bases, with 10 bases between the two germline ends. Per germline, CDR1 SGHRS and CDR2 YFSETQ. The CDR3 region is CASSLALEGGYTF. Written as DNA, the CDR3 is TGCGCCAGCAGCTTGGCGCTGGAGGGTGGCTACACCTTC.

This clone has more than one count but fewer than ten. The chain combines TRBV5-8 with TRBJ2-3; a weak D match, TRBD2 (6 bases). This CDR3 contains 16 residues. V lost 4 bases, J lost 2 bases, and 17 bases lay in between. The germline V gene encodes CDR1 SGHTS and CDR2 YDEGEE. The CDR3 sequence: CASSQEQGGVTDTQYF. The CDR3 coding sequence is TGTGCCAGCAGCCAAGAGCAGGGAGGCGTCACAGATACGCAGTATTTT.

The chain recombines TRBV19 with TRBJ1-5; 7 bases line up with TRBD1. Germline CDR1 is LNHDA and CDR2 is SQIVND (reference sequence). V gave up 5 bases and J gave up 4 bases; unmatched junction bases: 8. The CDR3 covers 15 residues. Written as DNA, the CDR3 is TGTGCCAGTAGTCCGACAGGGACCCAAAATCAGCCCCAGCATTTT. It specifies CASSPTGTQNQPQHF.

The rearrangement links TRBV5-1 to TRBJ2-2; tentative D call: TRBD1 (5 bases). Trimming stripped 7 bases from V and 5 bases from J, with 15 bases between. Germline V lookup: CDR1 SGHRS, CDR2 YFSETQ. This CDR3 region has 14 residues. Here the CDR3 reads CASRDSLNTGELFF. In nucleotides, the CDR3 is TGCGCCAGCCGAGACAGCCTGAATACCGGGGAGCTGTTTTTT.

This chain's CDR3 is CASRLPRGRGTNYGYTF. The DNA of the CDR3 is TGTGCCAGCAGGCTGCCCCGCGGCAGGGGAACTAACTATGGCTACACCTTC. The rearrangement uses TRBV28 and TRBJ1-2; a weak D match, TRBD1 (6 bases). Trimming took off 6 bases at V and 0 bases at J, with 20 bases between the two ends. Germline-derived CDR1 and CDR2 are MDHEN and SYDVKM. The CDR3 is 17 amino acids.

The chain has TRBV6-5 and TRBJ1-1; a weak D match, TRBD1 (5 bases). There are 14 residues in the CDR3. With 7 bases removed from V and 5 bases from J, the gap between germline ends came to 17 bases. Germline V gene data show CDR1 as MNHEY and CDR2 as SVGAGI. CDR3 sequence (DNA): TGTGCCAGCATGGTTGACAGAACCAGAACTGAAGCTTTCTTT. Its protein product is CASMVDRTRTEAFF.

This chain joins TRBV27 and TRBJ2-2; 13 positions agree with TRBD2. Trimming removed 3 bases from V and 3 bases from J; junction bases left unmatched: 7. The CDR3 totals 18 residues. Per germline, CDR1 MNHEY and CDR2 SMNVEV (reference sequence). Written as DNA, the CDR3 is TGTGCCAGCAGTTTGCCGACTAGCGGGGGGCCCTACACCGGGGAGCTGTTTTTT. Translated: CASSLPTSGGPYTGELFF.

This rearrangement joins TRBV2 to TRBJ2-3, with D uncertain. Trimming cost V 6 bases and J 6 bases, with 13 bases left between them. Germline CDR1 reads SNHLY; CDR2 reads FYNNEI. The CDR3 is 13 residues long. CDR3 in amino acids: CASSSLLGDTQYF. The CDR3 bases are TGTGCCAGCAGCTCATTGTTGGGGGATACGCAGTATTTT.

This chain links TRBV27 with TRBJ2-5; TRBD2 aligns across 10 bases. V was clipped by 5 bases and J by 0 bases; unmatched bases: 6. Germline CDR1 and CDR2: MNHEY and SMNVEV (reference sequence). The CDR3 has 16 amino acids. CDR3 loop: CASSPGLAVYQETQYF. CDR3 nucleotides: TGTGCCAGCAGTCCCGGACTAGCGGTTTACCAAGAGACCCAGTACTTC.

J is TRBJ2-2 and V is TRBV6-6; the match to TRBD1 covers 7 bases. The CDR3 runs 14 residues. The germline V gene encodes CDR1 MNHNY and CDR2 SVGAGI (reference sequence). V lost 6 bases and J lost 4; bases outside the gene matches: 5. CDR3 nucleotide sequence: TGTGCCAGCAGCAGGACAGGTCCCACCGGGGAGCTGTTTTTT. Translating it yields CASSRTGPTGELFF.

In this sample, this clone turned up once. The chain combines TRBV11-3 with TRBJ2-3; D possibly corresponds to TRBD1 (5 bases). V lost 0 bases and J lost 2, with 9 bases in between. Looked up from germline, CDR1 is SGHNT and CDR2 is YENEEA. The CDR3 has 15 amino acids. The CDR3 is CASSLDGALTDTQYF. The CDR3 nucleotides read TGTGCCAGCAGCTTAGATGGGGCACTCACAGATACGCAGTATTTT.

The chain links TRBV28 to TRBJ1-1, with D tentatively TRBD1 (6 bases). V lost 6 bases, J lost 2 bases, and 19 bases lay in between. The CDR3 contains 16 residues. Germline-derived CDR1 and CDR2 are MDHEN and SYDVKM. The CDR3, as DNA: TGTGCCAGCAGCCCCTGGGGGGGACACACAAACACTGAAGCTTTCTTT. It encodes CASSPWGGHTNTEAFF.

This rearrangement joins TRBV30 to TRBJ2-1, with 14 bases matching TRBD2. The CDR3 consists of 14 residues. V shed 5 bases, J shed 10 bases, and the junction held 7 bases outside the gene matches. From germline, CDR1 is GTSNPN and CDR2 SVGIG (reference sequence). This CDR3 is CAWGPGLAGEEQFF. The CDR3 nucleotides read TGTGCCTGGGGACCGGGACTAGCGGGAGAGGAGCAGTTCTTC. Combining the CDR3 with reference TRBV30 and TRBJ2-1 gives the whole variable domain SQTIHQWPATLVQPVGSPLSLECTVEGTSNPNLYWYRQAAGRGLQLLFYSVGIGQISSEVPQNLSASRPQDRQFILSSKKLLLSDSGFYLCAWGPGLAGEEQFFGPGTRLTVL.

The V and J genes are TRBV5-8 and TRBJ2-7; TRBD1 aligns across 9 bases. Trimming cost V 4 bases and J 6 bases; bases outside gene matches: 5. The germline CDR1 and CDR2 sequences are SGHTS and YDEGEE. The CDR3 totals 13 residues. The chain's CDR3 is CASSRDRASEQYF. In nucleotides, the CDR3 is TGTGCCAGCAGCCGGGACAGGGCCTCCGAGCAGTACTTC.

The rearrangement joins TRBV18 to TRBJ2-5; no clear D. Germline V gene lookup returns CDR1 KGHSH and CDR2 LQKENI. This CDR3 comprises 14 residues. V dropped 4 bases and J dropped 5 bases, with 14 bases sitting between them. CDR3 amino acids: CASSLAASAETQYF. The CDR3 DNA follows: TGTGCCAGCTCACTTGCAGCCAGCGCCGAGACCCAGTACTTC. The variable domain in full, completed from reference TRBV18 and TRBJ2-5, reads NAGVMQNPRHLVRRRGQEARLRCSPMKGHSHVYWYRQLPEEGLKFMVYLQKENIIDESGMPKERFSAEFPKEGPSILRIQQVVRGDSAAYFCASSLAASAETQYFGPGTRLLVL.

The chain links TRBV28 to TRBJ2-5; TRBD1 might be the D (6 bases). The DNA end is more similar to TRBJ2-7, so the J call may be wrong. CDR1 and CDR2 from the germline V gene are MDHEN and SYDVKM. The length of the CDR3 is 15 residues. The CDR3 here is CASSSPGTNSYEQYF. The CDR3 DNA reads as TGTGCCAGCAGTTCTCCCGGGACAAACTCCTACGAGCAGTACTTC.

In DNA form, the CDR3 reads TGTGCCAGCAGCCGAGGGACAGAAAAAGAGACCCAGTACTTC. Amino acids: CASSRGTEKETQYF. V and J are TRBV9 and TRBJ2-5, with TRBD1 identical over 7 bases. Unmatched junction bases numbered 6, after V lost 4 bases and J lost 3 bases. The CDR3 is made up of 14 amino acids. Germline V lookup: CDR1 SGDLS, CDR2 YYNGEE. The full variable domain, in which reference TRBV9 and TRBJ2-5 provide the parts outside the CDR3, is DSGVTQTPKHLITATGQRVTLRCSPRSGDLSVYWYQQSLDQGLQFLIQYYNGEERAKGNILERFSAQQFPDLHSELNLSSLELGDSALYFCASSRGTEKETQYFGPGTRLLVL.

V gene TRBV18 combines with J gene TRBJ1-1; D is possibly TRBD1 (6 bases). V shed 2 bases and J shed 6 bases, with 16 bases lying between them. The V gene's germline CDR1 is KGHSH and CDR2 LQKENI. This CDR3 region has 15 residues. The CDR3 region is CASSPITQGNSEAFF. The CDR3 bases are TGTGCCAGCTCACCAATTACACAGGGTAATTCTGAAGCTTTCTTT.

The chain uses TRBV9 and TRBJ2-3; 10 bases are a match to TRBD2. The CDR3 has 16 amino acids. CDR1 and CDR2 from the germline V gene are SGDLS and YYNGEE. V gave up 0 bases and J gave up 5 bases; unmatched junction bases: 6. CDR3 bases: TGTGCCAGCAGCGTAGCCCCTAGCGGGGGCCAAGATACGCAGTATTTT. It codes for CASSVAPSGGQDTQYF.